The entry below gives a single T cell receptor beta chain sequence along with its context. Its antigen is currently unknown. The sample is drawn from a study of T cell responses to AZD1222 COVID-19 vaccine. TCRdb's copy holds only in-frame clones and misses some; the assay was immunoSEQ multiplex PCR. This table has tens of thousands of clones, under 90% appearing once. Findings and limits, study-wide: The donors showed a predominance of white British ancestry and of females, with possible underestimation of clonal diversity. Every sample of the repertoires postdated the peak T cell response. Across the whole spike, CD4 TCRs peaked at regions 160-218 and 743-854.

The clonotype comes from an adult in good health. Specimen: peripheral blood, collected on day 0 of MenACWY control vaccination.

CDR3 coding DNA: TGTGCCAGTAGTGGAAATAGCGGGAATTGGGGCGGGGAGCTGTTTTTT. This codes for CASSGNSGNWGGELFF. This chain connects TRBV19 to TRBJ2-2, with 8 bases fitting TRBD2. J was trimmed by 7 bases and V by 5 bases; bases with no gene match: 12. Germline assignment: CDR1 LNHDA and CDR2 SQIVND (reference sequence). The CDR3 covers 16 residues. Together with reference TRBV19 and TRBJ2-2, the CDR3 gives the full variable domain: DGGITQSPKYLFRKEGQNVTLSCEQNLNHDAMYWYRQDPGQGLRLIYYSQIVNDFQKGDIAEGYSVSREKKESFPLTVTSAQKNPTAFYLCASSGNSGNWGGELFFGEGSRLTVL.